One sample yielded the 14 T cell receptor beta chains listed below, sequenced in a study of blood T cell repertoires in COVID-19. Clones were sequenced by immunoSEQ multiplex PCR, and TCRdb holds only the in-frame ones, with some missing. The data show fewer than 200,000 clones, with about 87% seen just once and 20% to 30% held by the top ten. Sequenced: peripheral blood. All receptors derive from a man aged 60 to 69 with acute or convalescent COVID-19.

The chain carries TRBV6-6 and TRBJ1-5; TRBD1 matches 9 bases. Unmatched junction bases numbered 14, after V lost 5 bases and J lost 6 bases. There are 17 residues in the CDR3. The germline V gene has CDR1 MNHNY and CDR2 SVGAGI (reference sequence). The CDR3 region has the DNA TGTGCCAGCAGTCCTACCCCACCGGGACAGGGAGGTCAGCCCCAGCATTTT. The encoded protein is CASSPTPPGQGGQPQHF.

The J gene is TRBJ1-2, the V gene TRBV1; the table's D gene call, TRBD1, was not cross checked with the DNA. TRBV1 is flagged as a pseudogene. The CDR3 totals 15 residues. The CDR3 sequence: CTSSQDPGAVAGYTF. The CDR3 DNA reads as TGCACCAGCAGCCAAGATCCAGGGGCTGTAGCCGGCTACACCTTC.

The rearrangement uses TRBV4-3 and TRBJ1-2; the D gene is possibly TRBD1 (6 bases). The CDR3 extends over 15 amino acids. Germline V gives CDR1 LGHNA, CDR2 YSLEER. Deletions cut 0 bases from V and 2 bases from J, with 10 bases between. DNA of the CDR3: TGCGCCAGCAGCCAAGATAGGCAGGGGAACTATGGCTACACCTTC. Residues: CASSQDRQGNYGYTF.

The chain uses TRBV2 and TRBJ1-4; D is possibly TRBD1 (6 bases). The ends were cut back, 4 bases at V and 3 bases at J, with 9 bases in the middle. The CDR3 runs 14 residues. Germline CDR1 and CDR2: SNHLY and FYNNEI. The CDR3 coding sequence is TGTGCCAGCAGTGTACAGGGTCCTAATGAAAAACTGTTTTTT. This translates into CASSVQGPNEKLFF.

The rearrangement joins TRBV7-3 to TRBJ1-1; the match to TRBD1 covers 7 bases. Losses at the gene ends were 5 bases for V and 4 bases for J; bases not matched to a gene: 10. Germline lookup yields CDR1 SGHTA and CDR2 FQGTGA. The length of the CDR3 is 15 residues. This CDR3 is CASSQGGAPGTEAFF. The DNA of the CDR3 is TGTGCCAGCAGCCAAGGGGGCGCCCCTGGCACTGAAGCTTTCTTT.

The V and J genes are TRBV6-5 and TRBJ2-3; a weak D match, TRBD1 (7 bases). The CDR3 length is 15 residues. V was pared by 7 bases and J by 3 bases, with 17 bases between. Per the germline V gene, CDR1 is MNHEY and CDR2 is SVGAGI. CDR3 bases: TGTGCCAGCACGACAGGGCTCGGGGGTACAGATACGCAGTATTTT. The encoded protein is CASTTGLGGTDTQYF.

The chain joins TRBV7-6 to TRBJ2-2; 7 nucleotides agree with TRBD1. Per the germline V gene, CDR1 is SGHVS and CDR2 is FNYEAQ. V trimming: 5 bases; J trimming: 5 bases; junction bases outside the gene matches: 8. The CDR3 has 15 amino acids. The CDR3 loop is CASSRHRGRTGELFF. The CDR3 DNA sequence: TGTGCCAGCAGCCGCCATAGGGGGCGAACCGGGGAGCTGTTTTTT.

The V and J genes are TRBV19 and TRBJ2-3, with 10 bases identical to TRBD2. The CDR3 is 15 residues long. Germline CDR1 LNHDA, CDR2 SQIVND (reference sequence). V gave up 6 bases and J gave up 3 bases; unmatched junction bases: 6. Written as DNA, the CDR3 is TGTGCCAGTAGAGAGCGGGGGGGCTGGACAGATACGCAGTATTTT. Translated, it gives CASRERGGWTDTQYF. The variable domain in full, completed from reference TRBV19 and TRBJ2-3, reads DGGITQSPKYLFRKEGQNVTLSCEQNLNHDAMYWYRQDPGQGLRLIYYSQIVNDFQKGDIAEGYSVSREKKESFPLTVTSAQKNPTAFYLCASRERGGWTDTQYFGPGTRLTVL.

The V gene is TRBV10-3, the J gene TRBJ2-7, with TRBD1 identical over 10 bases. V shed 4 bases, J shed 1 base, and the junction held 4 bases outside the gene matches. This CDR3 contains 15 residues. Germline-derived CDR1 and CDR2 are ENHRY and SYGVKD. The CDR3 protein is CAISGGQGISYEQYV. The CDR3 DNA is TGTGCCATCAGTGGGGGACAGGGGATTTCCTACGAGCAGTACGTC.

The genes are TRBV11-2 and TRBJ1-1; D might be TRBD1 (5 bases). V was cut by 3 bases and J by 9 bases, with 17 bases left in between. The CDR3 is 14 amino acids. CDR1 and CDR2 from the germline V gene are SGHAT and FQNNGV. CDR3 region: CASSLTIKQEKAFF. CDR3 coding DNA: TGTGCCAGCAGCTTGACCATTAAACAGGAAAAAGCTTTCTTT.

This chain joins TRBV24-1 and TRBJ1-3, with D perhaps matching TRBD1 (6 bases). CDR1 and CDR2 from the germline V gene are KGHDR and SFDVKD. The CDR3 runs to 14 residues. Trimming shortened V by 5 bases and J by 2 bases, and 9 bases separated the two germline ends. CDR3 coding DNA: TGTGCCACCAGTGCCGGGGGGCCTGGAAACACCATATATTTT. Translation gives CATSAGGPGNTIYF.

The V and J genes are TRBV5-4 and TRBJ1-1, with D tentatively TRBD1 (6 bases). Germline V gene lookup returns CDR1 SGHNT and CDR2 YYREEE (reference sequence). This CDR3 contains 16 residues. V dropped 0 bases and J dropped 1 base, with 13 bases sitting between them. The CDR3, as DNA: TGTGCCAGCAGCTTGGGGGGGGGCAGGAGGAACACTGAAGCTTTCTTT. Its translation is CASSLGGGRRNTEAFF.

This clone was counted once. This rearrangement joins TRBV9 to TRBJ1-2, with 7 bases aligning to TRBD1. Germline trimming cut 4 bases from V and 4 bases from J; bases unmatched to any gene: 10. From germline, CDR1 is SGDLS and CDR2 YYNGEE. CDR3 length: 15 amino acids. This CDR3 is CASSPDSGGGYGYTF. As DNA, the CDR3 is TGTGCCAGCAGCCCGGACTCAGGGGGAGGCTATGGCTACACCTTC.

The CDR3 is CASRDRGAVGELFF. CDR3 bases: TGTGCCAGTCGAGACAGGGGGGCGGTAGGGGAGCTGTTTTTT. The chain joins TRBV19 to TRBJ2-2, with TRBD1 matching over 9 bases. With V trimmed by 8 bases and J by 8 bases, 9 bases remained unmatched. CDR1 and CDR2 from the germline V gene are LNHDA and SQIVND (reference sequence). This CDR3 spans 14 amino acids.